This T cell receptor (beta chain) is drawn from a study of cytomegalovirus exposure and HLA in healthy donors. V gave up 5 bases and J gave up 4 bases, with 3 bases separating them. Germline CDR1 is SNHLY and CDR2 is FYNNEI. The length of the CDR3 is 11 residues. Details on this clone: Antigen: not known.

Primers included in the PCR were 60 Vbeta and 13 Jbeta primers. The repertoire was sequenced with immunoSEQ multiplex PCR; TCRdb's copy has only in-frame clones and lacks some. This sample has 70,000 or so clones; 74% occur once, and the top ten carry approximately 12%. Findings and limits, study-wide: In vitro confirmation showed three CMV-associated chains to be CMV antigen specific.

The gene calls are TRBV2 and TRBJ2-1; the D is unclear. The clonotype was recovered from a woman aged 55-69 years in good health and CMV-seropositive. The sequenced material came from PBMCs. This chain's CDR3 is CASSSYNEQFF. Here the CDR3 DNA reads TGTGCCAGCAGTTCTTACAATGAGCAGTTCTTC.